The 30 T cell receptor beta chains presented below share a single source sample, sequenced in a study of human T cells and chemical hapten exposure (dated by TCRdb to the early 2020s). The time point label, read with the paper, signifies: patch test 1, 2 weeks after DPC sensitization. Reading the label with the study, this specimen's treatment or condition is: therapeutic diphenylcyclopropenone sensitization with weekly scalp DPC. Library construction relied on RACE. The sequencer listed for this sample is NextSeq 500. TCRdb applied fastp at Q25 and MiXCR to the public reads, then kept only in-frame beta chains. A single entry per CDR3 protein holds the most common genes and DNA from its merged rows. This sample has 150,000 to 200,000 distinct CDR3 sequences in its table, and about 22% of those were observed once. The top ten clones comprise 6% to 8% of the sample. Sequences were derived from whole blood, sampled in connection with sensitization to the hapten diphenylcyclopropenone (DPC). The origin of the receptors is a woman aged 45-65 years with alopecia areata. Some clones in this sample may be carry-over from other donors' samples.

The chain joins TRBV15 to TRBJ2-5; tentative D call: TRBD2 (5 bases). This CDR3 region has 19 residues. The V gene's germline CDR1 is LNHNV and CDR2 YYDKDF (reference sequence). V dropped 0 bases and J dropped 3 bases, with 23 bases sitting between them. As DNA, the CDR3 is TGTGCCACCAGCAGAGATTCCCCCTTGGGAGCCCTACACGAAGAGACCCAGTACTTC. Its translation is CATSRDSPLGALHEETQYF.

This clonotype has just a few counts. The chain combines TRBV6-2 or TRBV6-3 with TRBJ1-1; D is possibly TRBD1 (6 bases). V lost 4 bases, J lost 6 bases, and 15 bases lay in between. Per the germline V gene, CDR1 is MNHEY and CDR2 is SVGEGT. The CDR3 is 14 amino acids. CDR3 loop: CASSSDRTRSEAFF. The CDR3 DNA is TGTGCCAGCAGTTCTGACAGGACAAGGTCTGAAGCTTTCTTT.

Comment on this clonotype: Compared with germline, one end of the junction differs, possibly owing to a read error. J is TRBJ2-2 and V is TRBV2; D perhaps matches TRBD2 (6 bases). The length of the CDR3 is 15 residues. Germline CDR1 and CDR2: SNHLY and FYNNEI. The CDR3: CVSTRTQGGIGELFF. CDR3 DNA: TGTGTCAGCACAAGGACCCAGGGCGGGATCGGGGAGCTGTTTTTT.

This chain joins TRBV5-1 and TRBJ2-5; tentative D call: TRBD1 (5 bases). Between the trimmed V and J ends, which lost 7 bases and 7 bases, there was a span of 11 bases. This CDR3 spans 11 amino acids. Germline V CDR1 and CDR2: SGHRS, YFSETQ. CDR3 sequence (DNA): TGCGCCAGCCAGGCAGGGTGGACCCAGTACTTC. The encoded protein is CASQAGWTQYF.

The gene calls are TRBV9 and TRBJ2-3, with 7 bases identical to TRBD1. The CDR3 covers 13 residues. Germline trimming cut 4 bases from V and 5 bases from J; bases unmatched to any gene: 4. CDR1 is SGDLS, CDR2 YYNGEE, per germline. CDR3 nucleotide sequence: TGTGCCAGCAGCCCCCCAGGGGGAGATACGCAGTATTTT. Encoded protein: CASSPPGGDTQYF.

CDR3 sequence reads: CASTPGVPGNEQFF. Here the CDR3 DNA reads TGCGCCAGCACCCCAGGAGTCCCTGGGAATGAGCAGTTCTTC. The V gene is TRBV10-2, the J gene TRBJ2-1; D is unclear. V was trimmed by 7 bases and J by 7 bases, leaving 17 bases between them. CDR1 and CDR2 (germline): WSHSY, SAAADI. The CDR3 totals 14 residues.

J is TRBJ2-1 and V is TRBV9; D gene ambiguous. This CDR3 has 13 amino acids. V lost 2 bases, J lost 11 bases, and 14 bases lay in between. The V gene's germline CDR1 is SGDLS and CDR2 YYNGEE. The chain's CDR3 is CASSVPSVDQQFF. In DNA, the CDR3 is TGTGCCAGCAGCGTTCCGAGCGTAGACCAGCAGTTCTTC.

The chain is built from TRBV6-6 and TRBJ2-6; 9 bases map to TRBD1. The length of the CDR3 is 17 residues. V lost 0 bases, J lost 2 bases, and 2 bases stayed unmatched. Germline values: CDR1 MNHNY, CDR2 SVGAGI (reference sequence). This CDR3 reads CASSYSDRGTGANVLTF. The DNA of the CDR3 is TGTGCCAGCAGTTACTCGGACAGGGGAACTGGGGCCAACGTCCTGACTTTC.

This clonotype has a handful of counts. The V and J genes are TRBV5-6 and TRBJ2-1, with D unresolved. The CDR3 contains 16 residues. Germline CDR1 SGHDT, CDR2 YYEEEE. Between the trimmed V and J ends, which lost 2 bases and 5 bases, there was a span of 17 bases. CDR3 residues: CASSFIAQPRNNEQFF. The CDR3, as DNA: TGTGCCAGCAGCTTTATTGCCCAGCCCCGAAACAATGAGCAGTTCTTC.

This clonotype has only a few counts. The rearrangement uses TRBV7-9 and TRBJ2-2, with TRBD1 matching 7 bases. In germline, CDR1 is SEHNR, CDR2 FQNEAQ (reference sequence). The V gene end was trimmed by 5 bases and the J gene end by 3 bases; junction bases not matched to a gene: 6. CDR3 length: 15 amino acids. The CDR3 protein is CASSPTGFYTGELFF. The CDR3 DNA is TGTGCCAGCAGCCCGACAGGGTTTTACACCGGGGAGCTGTTTTTT. The whole variable domain, filled in from reference TRBV7-9 and TRBJ2-2, reads DTGVSQNPRHKITKRGQNVTFRCDPISEHNRLYWYRQTLGQGPEFLTYFQNEAQLEKSRLLSDRFSAERPKGSFSTLEIQRTEQGDSAMYLCASSPTGFYTGELFFGEGSRLTVL.

This clonotype appeared a few times. The chain uses TRBV12-3 or TRBV12-4 and TRBJ2-5; 7 positions agree with TRBD1. V shed 5 bases and J 5 bases; nucleotides not matched to a gene: 5. The CDR3 loop spans 13 amino acids. In DNA form, the CDR3 reads TGTGCCAGCAGTAAGACAGGGCGGGAGACCCAGTACTTC. Its translation: CASSKTGRETQYF.

The chain joins TRBV15 to TRBJ1-1, with 9 bases matching TRBD1. With V trimmed by 1 base and J by 4 bases, 4 bases remained unmatched. Germline V gene lookup returns CDR1 LNHNV and CDR2 YYDKDF (reference sequence). This CDR3 contains 15 residues. In nucleotides, the CDR3 is TGTGCCACCAGCAGAGTCATGACAGGGGGCACTGAAGCTTTCTTT. Translated: CATSRVMTGGTEAFF.

The rearrangement links TRBV7-2 to TRBJ2-3; D remains unclear. Germline CDR1 and CDR2: SGHTA and FQGNSA. This CDR3 contains 14 residues. V shed 5 bases and J shed 5 bases, with 14 bases lying between them. CDR3 region: CASSELSYKDTQYF. CDR3 coding DNA: TGTGCCAGCAGCGAACTCAGTTATAAAGATACGCAGTATTTT. Based on the CDR3 plus reference TRBV7-2 and TRBJ2-3, the full variable domain is GAGVSQSPSNKVTEKGKDVELRCDPISGHTALYWYRQSLGQGLEFLIYFQGNSAPDKSGLPSDRFSAERTGGSVSTLTIQRTQQEDSAVYLCASSELSYKDTQYFGPGTRLTVL.

This clonotype was detected a few times. This CDR3 is CASSLVWLARSTDTQYF. The CDR3, as DNA: TGTGCCAGCAGCTTGGTGTGGCTAGCGCGTAGCACAGATACGCAGTATTTT. J is TRBJ2-3 and V is TRBV5-6, with D possibly TRBD2 on 6 matching bases. This CDR3 has 17 residues. Germline CDR1 SGHDT, CDR2 YYEEEE. The V end was cut by 0 bases, the J end by 0 bases, with 14 bases between.

About this clonotype: Since the CDR3 does not end with the conserved phenylalanine or tryptophan, this likely comes from a read error. This chain joins TRBV3-1 and TRBJ2-3; 8 bases match TRBD2. Germline assignment: CDR1 LGHDT and CDR2 YNNKEL (reference sequence). Trimming removed 1 base from V and 2 bases from J; junction bases left unmatched: 8. This CDR3 comprises 17 residues. The CDR3 region is CASSQAGLEVPTDTQYS. The CDR3 nucleotides are TGTGCCAGCAGCCAAGCGGGACTAGAGGTCCCCACAGATACGCAGTATTCT.

This clonotype occurred once. This chain joins TRBV2 and TRBJ2-1; weak D call: TRBD2 (6 bases). The CDR3 extends over 13 amino acids. Germline V lookup: CDR1 SNHLY, CDR2 FYNNEI. Between the trimmed V and J ends, which lost 6 bases and 3 bases, there was a span of 9 bases. CDR3 coding DNA: TGTGCCAGCAGCAGACTAGGCTACAATGAGCAGTTCTTC. Translating gives CASSRLGYNEQFF. Full variable domain (rest looked up from reference TRBV2 and TRBJ2-1): EPEVTQTPSHQVTQMGQEVILRCVPISNHLYFYWYRQILGQKVEFLVSFYNNEISEKSEIFDDQFSVERPDGSNFTLKIRSTKLEDSAMYFCASSRLGYNEQFFGPGTRLTVL.

The chain recombines TRBV5-1 with TRBJ2-7; 9 bases are shared with TRBD2. The CDR3 has 15 residues. The V gene end was trimmed by 4 bases and the J gene end by 6 bases; junction bases not matched to a gene: 11. Germline V CDR1 and CDR2: SGHRS, YFSETQ. The CDR3 DNA reads TGCGCCAGCAGCCTAGCTGGGACTAGCTCGGTCGAGCAGTACTTC. It is translated as CASSLAGTSSVEQYF.

The chain links TRBV2 to TRBJ2-3; TRBD1 aligns across 9 bases. Germline V gene lookup returns CDR1 SNHLY and CDR2 FYNNEI. V shed 6 bases and J 6 bases; nucleotides not matched to a gene: 4. The CDR3 is made up of 13 amino acids. The CDR3: CASRDRGSDTQYF. The CDR3 DNA sequence: TGTGCCAGCAGGGACAGGGGATCTGATACGCAGTATTTT.

This clonotype was seen many times. The chain recombines TRBV28 with TRBJ2-2; D perhaps matches TRBD2 (6 bases). V lost 8 bases and J lost 8, with 15 bases in between. The germline V gene has CDR1 MDHEN and CDR2 SYDVKM. This CDR3 has 13 amino acids. The CDR3 reads CASPNPGTGELFF. The DNA of the CDR3 is TGTGCCAGCCCAAATCCGGGGACTGGGGAGCTGTTTTTT. Full variable domain (missing parts from reference TRBV28 and TRBJ2-2): DVKVTQSSRYLVKRTGEKVFLECVQDMDHENMFWYRQDPGLGLRLIYFSYDVKMKEKGDIPEGYSVSREKKERFSLILESASTNQTSMYLCASPNPGTGELFFGEGSRLTVL.

This clonotype was found a few times. This sequence joins TRBV27 and TRBJ1-2, with TRBD1 identical over 7 bases. CDR1 and CDR2 from the germline V gene are MNHEY and SMNVEV (reference sequence). This CDR3 is 13 amino acids long. V lost 5 bases, J lost 4 bases, and 4 bases stayed unmatched. Here the CDR3 reads CASSKGQFYGYTF. The CDR3, as DNA: TGTGCCAGCAGTAAGGGACAGTTCTATGGCTACACCTTC.

This chain links TRBV29-1 with TRBJ2-7; D is uncertain. From germline, CDR1 is SQVTM and CDR2 ANQGSEA. V shed 3 bases and J shed 5 bases, with 5 bases lying between them. The CDR3 runs 10 residues. The CDR3 DNA sequence: TGCAGCGTTGAGGACCACGAGCAGTACTTC. This codes for CSVEDHEQYF.

This chain connects TRBV19 to TRBJ1-4; no definite D call. Germline CDR1 and CDR2: LNHDA and SQIVND (reference sequence). The length of the CDR3 is 15 residues. V gave up 5 bases and J gave up 0 bases, with 10 bases separating them. CDR3 protein: CASSGLVATNEKLFF. The CDR3 DNA is TGTGCCAGTAGTGGTTTAGTTGCAACTAATGAAAAACTGTTTTTT.

The rearrangement joins TRBV15 to TRBJ2-7; 8 bases line up with TRBD1. V shed 0 bases, J shed 4 bases, and the junction held 5 bases outside the gene matches. Per germline, CDR1 LNHNV and CDR2 YYDKDF (reference sequence). The CDR3 is 15 residues long. The CDR3 is CATSRDRRGLYEQYF. The CDR3 DNA sequence: TGTGCCACCAGCAGAGATCGCAGGGGGCTTTACGAGCAGTACTTC.

The chain employs TRBV5-1 and TRBJ2-1; the match to TRBD1 covers 8 bases. The germline gives CDR1 SGHRS, CDR2 YFSETQ. V was pared by 4 bases and J by 8 bases, with 5 bases of the junction left unmatched. The CDR3 contains 13 residues. The CDR3 region has the DNA TGCGCCAGCAGCCAGGGACAGGCGTATGAGCAGTTCTTC. It is translated as CASSQGQAYEQFF.

This clonotype was counted a few times. The chain joins TRBV12-3 or TRBV12-4 to TRBJ1-4; a possible D gene is TRBD1 (5 bases). V gave up 3 bases and J gave up 8 bases, with 19 bases separating them. The CDR3 is 16 residues long. CDR3 protein: CASSFSGSGRREKLFF. CDR3 DNA: TGTGCCAGCAGTTTCAGTGGTTCAGGGAGGAGGGAAAAACTGTTTTTT.

This clonotype was picked up a small number of times. The V gene is TRBV5-8, the J gene TRBJ1-4; the D gene is possibly TRBD1 (6 bases). Trimming left V 0 bases short and J 6 bases short, with 12 bases between. Germline V gene sequence: CDR1 SGHTS, CDR2 YDEGEE. This CDR3 is built from 15 residues. The chain's CDR3 is CASSLGDRRDEKLFF. The CDR3 DNA reads as TGTGCCAGCAGCTTGGGAGACAGGAGAGATGAAAAACTGTTTTTT.

This rearrangement joins TRBV29-1 to TRBJ2-7, with a weak D call TRBD2 (6 bases). CDR3 size: 12 residues. V shed 6 bases and J shed 6 bases, with 15 bases lying between them. CDR1 is SQVTM and CDR2 is ANQGSEA in the germline V gene. CDR3 in amino acids: CSVGDRRGEQYF. In DNA, the CDR3 is TGCAGCGTAGGGGACCGGAGGGGCGAGCAGTACTTC.

This clonotype was picked up many times. The chain links TRBV3-1 to TRBJ1-2; 11 nucleotides match TRBD1. Germline CDR1 is LGHDT and CDR2 is YNNKEL (reference sequence). Trimming took 1 base from V and 1 from J; bases not matched to a gene: 5. CDR3 length: 17 amino acids. This CDR3 reads CASSQGDRGVFNYGYTF. The CDR3 coding sequence is TGTGCCAGCAGCCAAGGGGACAGGGGGGTCTTTAACTATGGCTACACCTTC.

CDR3 bases: TGTGCCAGCAGCCTGGGGGGGAGGGAAGCTTTCTTT. Translating it yields CASSLGGREAFF. This chain connects TRBV11-2 to TRBJ1-1; TRBD1 might be the D (5 bases). V was pared by 5 bases and J by 8 bases, with 12 bases between. CDR1 and CDR2 (germline): SGHAT, FQNNGV. This CDR3 region has 12 residues.

This clonotype was counted a single time. The junction shows a germline mismatch at one end, possibly a read error. The CDR3 reads CALPGGPVNAEAFF. CDR3 bases: TGTGCCCTCCCAGGGGGCCCAGTGAACGCTGAAGCTTTCTTT. This chain joins TRBV7-9 and TRBJ1-1; 8 nucleotides align to TRBD1. Per germline, CDR1 SEHNR and CDR2 FQNEAQ (reference sequence). CDR3 length: 14 amino acids.